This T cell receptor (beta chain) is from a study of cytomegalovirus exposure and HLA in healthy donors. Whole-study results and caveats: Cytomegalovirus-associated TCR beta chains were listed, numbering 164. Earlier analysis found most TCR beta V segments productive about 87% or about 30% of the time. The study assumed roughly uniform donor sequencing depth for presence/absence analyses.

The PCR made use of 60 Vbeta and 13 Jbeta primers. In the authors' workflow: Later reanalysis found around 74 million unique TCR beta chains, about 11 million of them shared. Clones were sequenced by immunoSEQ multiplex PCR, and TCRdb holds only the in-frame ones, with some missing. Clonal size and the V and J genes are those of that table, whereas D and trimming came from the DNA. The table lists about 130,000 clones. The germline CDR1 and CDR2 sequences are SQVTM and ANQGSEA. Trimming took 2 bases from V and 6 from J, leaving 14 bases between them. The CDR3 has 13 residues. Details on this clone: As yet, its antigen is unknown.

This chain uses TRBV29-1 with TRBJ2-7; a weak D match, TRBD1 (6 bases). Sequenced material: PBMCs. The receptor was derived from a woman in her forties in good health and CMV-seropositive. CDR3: CSVERPPGAEQYF. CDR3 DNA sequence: TGCAGCGTTGAAAGGCCCCCAGGGGCCGAGCAGTACTTC.